This TCR beta chain comes out of a study of shared clonotypes between healthy human individuals. Using immunoSEQ multiplex PCR, the repertoire was profiled, and TCRdb retains in-frame clones only, with some absent. The sample lists about 1 million clones, more than 75% occurring once. In regard to this clone: Its antigen is undetermined.

CDR1 is SGHVS, CDR2 FNYEAQ, per germline. The CDR3 runs 13 residues. Trimming cost V 4 bases and J 6 bases, with 10 bases left between them. Broader study findings: Read depth was anticipated to influence clonotype sharing among donors.

The rearrangement joins TRBV7-6 to TRBJ1-5; D is unclear. This receptor was taken from a man between 18 and 35 years old in good health. Some clones in this sample may be carry-over from other donors' samples. The sample comprised memory CD4+ T cells from PBMCs. Stated subset: CD45RA-negative fraction. The CDR3 region is CASSSQIGQPQHF. CDR3 bases: TGTGCCAGCAGCTCACAAATCGGTCAGCCCCAGCATTTT.